This paragraph reports one TCR beta chain. This record comes from a study of blood T cell repertoires in COVID-19. The V and J ends lost 5 bases and 4 bases, in that order; junction bases with no gene match: 3. The CDR3 loop spans 13 amino acids. TCRdb keeps only in-frame clones here, not all; method: immunoSEQ multiplex PCR. Among roughly 250,000 clones, about 90% were seen once, and the ten largest hold 2% to 3%. The V gene is TRBV12-3 or TRBV12-4, the J gene TRBJ2-3, with TRBD1 matching 7 bases. This receptor was obtained from a woman between 45 and 65 years old with acute or convalescent COVID-19. Sequenced input: peripheral blood. In DNA form, the CDR3 reads TGTGCCAGCAGTGTAGGGGGCGCAGATACGCAGTATTTT. Its protein product is CASSVGGADTQYF.